This TCR beta chain is from a study of immune cell composition in non-small cell lung cancer. This clone is medium-sized within its sample. Normal lung was taken at the farthest possible site, at least 3 cm from tumour. Frozen unsorted single-cell suspensions supplied the genomic DNA. Sequencing used immunoSEQ multiplex PCR; TCRdb keeps in-frame clones, though not all of them. The sample consists of about 3,600 clones, about 70% of them appearing once. The source is a human donor with non-small cell lung cancer. The source material was non-adjacent lung tissue.

The CDR3 region has the DNA TGTGCCAGCAGTTTTCCAGGGGATATGGTTCGTTCGGGCTACACCTTC. It codes for CASSFPGDMVRSGYTF. This sequence joins TRBV28 and TRBJ1-2; D is possibly TRBD1 (6 bases). V was pared by 3 bases and J by 8 bases, with 22 bases between. The CDR3 sequence is 16 residues long. Per the germline V gene, CDR1 is MDHEN and CDR2 is SYDVKM.